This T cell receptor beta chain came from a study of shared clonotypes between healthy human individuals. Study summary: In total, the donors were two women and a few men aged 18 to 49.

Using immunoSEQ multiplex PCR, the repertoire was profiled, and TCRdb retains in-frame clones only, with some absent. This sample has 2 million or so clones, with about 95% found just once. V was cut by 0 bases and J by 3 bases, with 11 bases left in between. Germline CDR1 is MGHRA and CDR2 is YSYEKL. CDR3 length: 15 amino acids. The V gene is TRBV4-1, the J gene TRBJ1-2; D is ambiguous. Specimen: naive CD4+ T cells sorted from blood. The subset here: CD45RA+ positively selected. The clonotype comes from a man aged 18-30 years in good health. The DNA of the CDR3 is TGCGCCAGCAGCCAAGACCGCACAGTCTACTATGGCTACACCTTC. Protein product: CASSQDRTVYYGYTF.